This TCR beta chain was sequenced for a study of a mutant IDH1 vaccine in newly diagnosed glioma. Profiled with immunoSEQ multiplex PCR; TCRdb holds only in-frame clones, not every one. In the table there are tens of thousands of clones, roughly 90% of which are singletons. Specified time point: baseline, week 1 (first vaccination visit). Sample treatment: pre-vaccination baseline after standard-of-care therapy. The TCR originated in a man in his forties or fifties with glioma. The sequencing here drew on PBMCs, taken from a glioma patient treated with radiotherapy, temozolomide or both.

Here the CDR3 DNA reads TGCGCCAGCAGCGTTGTAGGATTAGCGGGACTCGACAATGAGCAGTTCTTC. Translation: CASSVVGLAGLDNEQFF. V is TRBV5-1 and J is TRBJ2-1, with 8 nucleotides matching TRBD2. Looked up from germline, CDR1 is SGHRS and CDR2 is YFSETQ. The V gene end was trimmed by 4 bases and the J gene end by 5 bases; junction bases not matched to a gene: 14. The CDR3 is made up of 17 amino acids.